The next 14 T cell receptor beta chains were all read from a single sample in a study of blood T cell repertoires in COVID-19. Produced via immunoSEQ multiplex PCR; TCRdb's table is partial and in-frame only. Here the sample spans about 61,000 clones, around 77% being singletons. Sequencing input: peripheral blood. These receptors all come from a man older than 75 with active or convalescent COVID-19.

The sample holds a few counts of this clone. The CDR3 bases are TGTGCCAGCAGCCGATACACCGGGACAGAGTATGGCTACACCTTC. Translating gives CASSRYTGTEYGYTF. This rearrangement joins TRBV3-1 (or the pseudogene TRBV3-2) to TRBJ1-2; 7 nucleotides match TRBD1. The CDR3 has 15 amino acids. Per the germline V gene, CDR1 is LGHDT and CDR2 is YNNKEL (reference sequence). After removal of 4 bases from V and 5 bases from J, the junction contained 10 bases not matched to a gene.

CDR3 amino acids: CASSLAGSPYEQYF. Written as DNA, the CDR3 is TGTGCCAGCAGCTTAGCGGGTAGCCCCTACGAGCAGTACTTC. The V and J genes are TRBV11-1 and TRBJ2-7; no clear D. Per the germline V gene, CDR1 is SGHAT and CDR2 is FQDESV (reference sequence). This CDR3 contains 14 residues. V lost 0 bases and J 2 bases, leaving 8 bases between the germline ends.

The chain carries TRBV3-1 (or the pseudogene TRBV3-2) and TRBJ2-5; maybe TRBD1 (7 bases). The CDR3 totals 14 residues. Looked up from germline, CDR1 is LGHDT and CDR2 is YNNKEL (reference sequence). V was shortened by 2 bases and J by 5 bases, with 12 bases between the two germline ends. CDR3 region: CASSQNAGGETQYF. The CDR3 DNA is TGTGCCAGCAGCCAAAACGCAGGGGGGGAGACCCAGTACTTC.

The table lists this clone with a few counts. The chain has TRBV11-3 and TRBJ2-7, with D maybe TRBD1 (6 bases). Deletions cut 3 bases from V and 0 bases from J, with 12 bases between. The CDR3 contains 15 residues. Germline CDR1 and CDR2: SGHNT and YENEEA. The CDR3 here is CASSFSQDSSYEQYF. The DNA of the CDR3 is TGTGCCAGCAGCTTTAGTCAGGACAGCTCCTACGAGCAGTACTTC.

The chain carries TRBV13 and TRBJ2-7; the D is unclear. V was clipped by 3 bases and J by 1 base, with 7 bases between them. The germline V gene encodes CDR1 PRHDT and CDR2 FYEKMQ (reference sequence). The CDR3 is 13 amino acids. The CDR3 region has the DNA TGTGCCAGCAGCTTCATCACTTCCTACGAGCAGTACTTC. Translation: CASSFITSYEQYF.

This chain connects TRBV14 to TRBJ2-3; tentatively, D is TRBD2 (6 bases). This CDR3 is 15 amino acids long. With 1 base removed from V and 2 bases from J, the gap between germline ends came to 10 bases. Germline values: CDR1 SGHDN, CDR2 FVKESK. CDR3 in amino acids: CASSQGTSITDTQYF. The CDR3 DNA is TGTGCCAGCAGCCAAGGAACTAGCATCACAGATACGCAGTATTTT.

The chain carries TRBV18 and TRBJ2-2; D is perhaps TRBD1 (6 bases). The length of the CDR3 is 16 residues. Trimming removed 3 bases at V and 4 bases at J, with 15 bases between. Per the germline V gene, CDR1 is KGHSH and CDR2 is LQKENI. The CDR3 reads CASSPLNRVPTGELFF. CDR3 DNA: TGTGCCAGCTCACCCCTAAACAGGGTACCCACCGGGGAGCTGTTTTTT.

In nucleotides, the CDR3 is TGTGCCAGCAGCTCCTCCCAAGGACTAGCGGGAAGTGAGCAGTTCTTC. Translating gives CASSSSQGLAGSEQFF. J is TRBJ2-1 and V is TRBV7-2; TRBD2 aligns across 12 bases. Trimming at V came to 4 bases and at J to 9 bases, leaving 10 bases not matched to a gene. This CDR3 has 16 residues. The germline V gene has CDR1 SGHTA and CDR2 FQGNSA.

This clone was seen only a few times. The chain has TRBV5-6 and TRBJ1-2, with 7 bases that match TRBD1. Looked up from germline, CDR1 is SGHDT and CDR2 is YYEEEE. CDR3 length: 17 residues. Losses at the gene ends were 4 bases for V and 0 bases for J; bases not matched to a gene: 12. The CDR3, as DNA: TGTGCCAGCAGCACCTTGACAGGGACCACGACTAACTATGGCTACACCTTC. As protein: CASSTLTGTTTNYGYTF.

Notes on this clone: One end of the junction is discordant with germline, which a read error may explain. The chain recombines TRBV5-4 with TRBJ1-1; 9 bases line up with TRBD1. The CDR3 covers 17 residues. Germline CDR1 reads SGHNT; CDR2 reads YYREEE (reference sequence). CDR3 amino acids: CASRLDRGQIKNTEAFF. DNA of the CDR3: TGTGCCAGCAGATTGGACAGGGGTCAGATTAAGAACACTGAAGCTTTCTTT.

This clone was found once. V usage is TRBV5-1 and J usage is TRBJ2-3; 7 bases agree with TRBD2. CDR3 length equals 15 residues. J gave up 4 bases and V 0 bases, and 5 bases lay outside the gene matches. Per the germline V gene, CDR1 is SGHRS and CDR2 is YFSETQ. As DNA, the CDR3 is TGCGCCAGCAGCTTGGAGGCGAGCGGGGCAGATACGCAGTATTTT. Translation gives CASSLEASGADTQYF.

The chain carries TRBV2 and TRBJ2-5, with D hard to call. The CDR3 length is 14 residues. Germline V CDR1 and CDR2: SNHLY, FYNNEI. Trimming removed 3 bases from V and 6 bases from J, with 14 bases in between. The CDR3 loop reads CASSEAGRFQTQYF. As DNA, the CDR3 is TGTGCCAGCAGTGAGGCAGGTCGTTTTCAGACCCAGTACTTC. Variable domain in full (rest from reference TRBV2 and TRBJ2-5): EPEVTQTPSHQVTQMGQEVILRCVPISNHLYFYWYRQILGQKVEFLVSFYNNEISEKSEIFDDQFSVERPDGSNFTLKIRSTKLEDSAMYFCASSEAGRFQTQYFGPGTRLLVL.

The genes are TRBV2 and TRBJ1-4; D might be TRBD1 (5 bases). The CDR3 consists of 13 residues. Germline V gene lookup returns CDR1 SNHLY and CDR2 FYNNEI. V was pared by 7 bases and J by 7 bases, with 13 bases between. The CDR3 sequence is CASIFGQTEKLFF. In DNA form, the CDR3 reads TGTGCCAGCATTTTTGGACAAACTGAAAAACTGTTTTTT.

This clone was recorded a few times. The V and J genes are TRBV5-1 and TRBJ1-1; possible D gene TRBD1, 6 bases. Trimming shortened V by 3 bases and J by 4 bases, and 22 bases separated the two germline ends. Germline V CDR1 and CDR2: SGHRS, YFSETQ. The CDR3 totals 17 residues. CDR3 nucleotide sequence: TGCGCCAGCAGCTCTCGGCCAGGGGCACTTGCGCCCACTGAAGCTTTCTTT. Translated, it gives CASSSRPGALAPTEAFF.